These 9 T cell receptor beta chains originate from one sample sequenced in a study of blood T cells in healthy people across ages. Combining a sample-barcoded 5' primer with a J-beta primer mix, a second PCR ran for roughly 7 to 12 cycles. TCRdb reprocessed the 5' RACE reads with MiXCR, giving one entry per CDR3 protein. The sample yields 550,000 to 650,000 distinct CDR3 sequences, roughly 31% seen once. The sequenced material came from blood. These receptors came from an elderly woman in good health.

V and J are TRBV7-9 and TRBJ2-2; the D is unclear. V was clipped by 5 bases and J by 0 bases, with 13 bases between them. This CDR3 is built from 16 residues. The germline gives CDR1 SEHNR, CDR2 FQNEAQ (reference sequence). The CDR3 bases are TGTGCCAGCAGCCCCGCAGTATTCGCGAACACCGGGGAGCTGTTTTTT. It yields the protein CASSPAVFANTGELFF.

As to this clonotype: At one end the junction does not follow the germline gene, possibly because of a read error. The chain uses TRBV12-3 or TRBV12-4 and TRBJ2-1; no reliable D call. The CDR3 loop spans 12 amino acids. The CDR3 spells CASSPAYNEQFF. The CDR3 region has the DNA TGTGCTAGCAGTCCCGCTTACAATGAGCAGTTCTTC.

Ten or more counts support this clonotype. This chain joins TRBV28 and TRBJ2-1; D perhaps matches TRBD2 (6 bases). Germline loops: CDR1 MDHEN, CDR2 SYDVKM. V was clipped by 7 bases and J by 0 bases, with 19 bases between them. The CDR3 has 17 amino acids. CDR3 DNA sequence: TGTGCCAGCACCTCCGCCGGGACTCTCAGCTCCTACAATGAGCAGTTCTTC. Protein product: CASTSAGTLSSYNEQFF.

This sequence joins TRBV7-9 and TRBJ2-7; no reliable D call. Germline CDR1 SEHNR, CDR2 FQNEAQ (reference sequence). This CDR3 contains 14 residues. The germline V and J ends were trimmed by 4 bases and 7 bases, with 17 bases remaining between them. CDR3 sequence: CASSSDRFYNEQYF. In nucleotides, the CDR3 is TGTGCCAGCAGCTCTGATCGGTTCTACAATGAGCAGTACTTC.

This clonotype was seen many times. V is TRBV12-3 or TRBV12-4 and J is TRBJ1-5; TRBD1 agrees at 10 bases. Losses at the gene ends were 5 bases for V and 1 base for J; bases not matched to a gene: 2. This CDR3 has 15 residues. CDR3: CASSRTGGSNQPQHF. CDR3 nucleotide sequence: TGTGCCAGCAGTCGGACAGGGGGAAGCAATCAGCCCCAGCATTTT.

This clonotype has a single count. At one boundary the junction diverges from the germline segment, which might be a read error. J is TRBJ2-5 and V is TRBV3-1, with TRBD2 matching 10 bases. Germline V CDR1 and CDR2: LGHDT, YNNKEL (reference sequence). This CDR3 is built from 15 residues. In nucleotides, the CDR3 is TGTGTCAGCAACCAATCTAGCGGGGGTCAAGAGACCCAGTACTTC. Its translation is CVSNQSSGGQETQYF.

This clonotype showed up just a few times. In DNA form, the CDR3 reads TGTGCCAGCAGTTCCGGAGGGGGGGGCAATTCACCCCTCCACTTT. Translating it yields CASSSGGGGNSPLHF. The J gene is TRBJ1-6, the V gene TRBV28; D is possibly TRBD1 (6 bases). V lost 4 bases to trimming and J lost 7 bases, with 14 bases between them. The CDR3 has 15 amino acids. CDR1 is MDHEN, CDR2 SYDVKM, per germline.

This clonotype was seen ten or more times. This sequence joins TRBV2 and TRBJ2-5; TRBD1 aligns across 11 bases. This CDR3 spans 15 amino acids. Germline V CDR1 and CDR2: SNHLY, FYNNEI. The V segment lost 2 bases and the J segment 6 bases; nucleotides outside the gene matches: 5. In DNA, the CDR3 is TGTGCCAGCAGTGAAAGGACAGGGGGCGGTCAGACCCAGTACTTC. Translating it yields CASSERTGGGQTQYF. The full variable domain, in which reference TRBV2 and TRBJ2-5 provide the parts outside the CDR3, is EPEVTQTPSHQVTQMGQEVILRCVPISNHLYFYWYRQILGQKVEFLVSFYNNEISEKSEIFDDQFSVERPDGSNFTLKIRSTKLEDSAMYFCASSERTGGGQTQYFGPGTRLLVL.

This clonotype has a handful of counts. A much more abundant neighbour one base away suggests this may be a read error. The chain has TRBV30 and TRBJ2-1; tentatively, D is TRBD1 or TRBD2 (5 bases each). This CDR3 has 12 amino acids. In germline, CDR1 is GTSNPN, CDR2 SVGIG (reference sequence). The CDR3 reads CACGKGYNGQFF. In DNA form, the CDR3 reads TGTGCCTGCGGGAAGGGGTACAATGGGCAGTTCTTC.